These 32 T cell receptor beta chains share one sample of origin, sequenced in a study of beta chain features in type 1 diabetes. Broader study findings: Among all four CD4+ subsets, Type 1 diabetes patients had TCRB CDR3s that were moderately but significantly shorter.

Their antigens are not known. Since all of the isolated RNA was reverse transcribed, expressed TCRB transcripts were what got sequenced. Libraries were prepared by immunoSEQ multiplex PCR; TCRdb keeps only in-frame clonotypes and omits some of them. The data contain about 27,000 clones, 56% of them singletons. The sample consisted of Tregs from blood. These receptors were taken from a woman between 18 and 29 years old with type 1 diabetes.

This rearrangement joins TRBV7-2 to TRBJ2-1; D perhaps matches TRBD1 (6 bases). Germline V gene data show CDR1 as SGHTA and CDR2 as FQGNSA. The CDR3 loop spans 14 amino acids. Trimming removed 5 bases at V and 6 bases at J, with 14 bases between. The CDR3 DNA sequence: TGTGCCAGCAGCCTAGTCAGGGGTTCCAATGAGCAGTTCTTC. Translation gives CASSLVRGSNEQFF.

The chain is built from TRBV25-1 and TRBJ2-2, with D possibly TRBD1 on 6 matching bases. The germline V gene encodes CDR1 MGHDK and CDR2 SYGVNS. Trimming left V 5 bases short and J 0 bases short, with 10 bases between. The CDR3 runs to 15 residues. The chain's CDR3 is CASSKQGTNTGELFF. The CDR3 DNA reads TGTGCCAGCAGTAAACAGGGCACGAACACCGGGGAGCTGTTTTTT. Full variable domain (remainder filled in from reference TRBV25-1 and TRBJ2-2): EADIYQTPRYLVIGTGKKITLECSQTMGHDKMYWYQQDPGMELHLIHYSYGVNSTEKGDLSSESTVSRIRTEHFPLTLESARPSHTSQYLCASSKQGTNTGELFFGEGSRLTVL.

The chain links TRBV19 to TRBJ2-7, with D unclear. Trimming pared 0 bases from V and 6 bases from J, leaving 9 bases between. Germline lookup yields CDR1 LNHDA and CDR2 SQIVND (reference sequence). The CDR3 loop spans 13 amino acids. The CDR3: CASSIEAGVEQYF. CDR3 DNA sequence: TGTGCCAGTAGTATAGAAGCAGGCGTCGAGCAGTACTTC.

This rearrangement joins TRBV30 to TRBJ1-3, with D possibly being TRBD1 (5 bases). The CDR3 loop spans 14 amino acids. Germline assignment: CDR1 GTSNPN and CDR2 SVGIG (reference sequence). V was cut by 6 bases and J by 3 bases, with 15 bases left in between. The chain's CDR3 is CACISGGSGNTIYF. The CDR3 nucleotides read TGTGCCTGCATTTCGGGGGGAAGTGGAAACACCATATATTTT.

The chain carries TRBV7-2 and TRBJ2-3, with TRBD2 matching over 8 bases. The CDR3 is 16 residues long. With V trimmed by 3 bases and J by 1 base, 6 bases remained unmatched. The germline V gene encodes CDR1 SGHTA and CDR2 FQGNSA. For the CDR3, the DNA is TGTGCCAGCAGCTTGAGAGCGGGAGACGGCACAGATACGCAGTATTTT. Protein sequence: CASSLRAGDGTDTQYF.

This clone showed up just once. The V call is TRBV5-1, the J call TRBJ2-2; TRBD1 agrees at 7 bases. The CDR3 contains 15 residues. V shed 3 bases and J 4 bases; nucleotides not matched to a gene: 6. Germline V gene data show CDR1 as SGHRS and CDR2 as YFSETQ. CDR3 amino acids: CASSSGQLVTGELFF. The CDR3 DNA sequence: TGCGCCAGCAGCTCGGGACAGCTAGTCACCGGGGAGCTGTTTTTT. The full variable domain, its missing parts supplied by reference TRBV5-1 and TRBJ2-2, is KAGVTQTPRYLIKTRGQQVTLSCSPISGHRSVSWYQQTPGQGLQFLFEYFSETQRNKGNFPGRFSGRQFSNSRSEMNVSTLELGDSALYLCASSSGQLVTGELFFGEGSRLTVL.

This clone has only a few counts. The V and J genes are TRBV5-1 and TRBJ1-2; 9 bases map to TRBD1. Per germline, CDR1 SGHRS and CDR2 YFSETQ. CDR3 length: 15 amino acids. J was trimmed by 5 bases and V by 3 bases; bases with no gene match: 8. CDR3 DNA: TGCGCCAGCAGCTCGGCCGGGACAGGGCCATATGGCTACACCTTC. Translated: CASSSAGTGPYGYTF.

This clone was found a few times. J is TRBJ2-4 and V is TRBV19, with TRBD2 matching 7 bases. CDR3 length: 14 residues. After removal of 2 bases from V and 7 bases from J, the junction contained 5 bases not matched to a gene. Germline-derived CDR1 and CDR2 are LNHDA and SQIVND (reference sequence). CDR3 nucleotides: TGTGCCAGTAGTATATCGACTAGCAGTAACATTCAGTACTTC. Its translation: CASSISTSSNIQYF.

The rearrangement uses TRBV27 and TRBJ1-6; TRBD1 is a possible D gene (5 bases). CDR3 length: 13 amino acids. CDR1 is MNHEY and CDR2 is SMNVEV in the germline V gene (reference sequence). The V end lost 7 bases, the J end lost 7 bases, and 11 bases lay between the germline ends. The CDR3 DNA sequence: TGTGCCAGCACTCCAGGGTTGAATTCACCCCTCCACTTT. Translation gives CASTPGLNSPLHF.

This chain joins TRBV29-1 and TRBJ2-2; 10 bases fit TRBD2. V lost 4 bases, J lost 5 bases, and 4 bases stayed unmatched. Germline CDR1 SQVTM, CDR2 ANQGSEA. CDR3 length: 14 residues. CDR3 DNA: TGCAGCGTTGCTAGCGGGAGTTGGACCGGGGAGCTGTTTTTT. It specifies CSVASGSWTGELFF.

This chain uses TRBV19 with TRBJ2-2; 8 bases map to TRBD1. The CDR3 has 17 amino acids. V was clipped by 5 bases and J by 6 bases; unmatched bases: 14. The V gene's germline CDR1 is LNHDA and CDR2 SQIVND (reference sequence). Written as DNA, the CDR3 is TGTGCCAGTAGTGTTATCCGGGACAGGAGGGTTTCCGGGGAGCTGTTTTTT. As protein: CASSVIRDRRVSGELFF.

The table lists this clone with a few counts. V gene TRBV30 combines with J gene TRBJ1-1; TRBD1 matches 8 bases. CDR3 length: 14 amino acids. V trimming: 3 bases; J trimming: 7 bases; junction bases outside the gene matches: 10. Germline lookup yields CDR1 GTSNPN and CDR2 SVGIG (reference sequence). CDR3: CAWSAGTGFFEAFF. The CDR3 nucleotides read TGTGCCTGGAGCGCAGGGACAGGCTTTTTTGAAGCTTTCTTT. The variable domain in full, completed from reference TRBV30 and TRBJ1-1, reads SQTIHQWPATLVQPVGSPLSLECTVEGTSNPNLYWYRQAAGRGLQLLFYSVGIGQISSEVPQNLSASRPQDRQFILSSKKLLLSDSGFYLCAWSAGTGFFEAFFGQGTRLTVV.

This rearrangement joins TRBV7-2 to TRBJ2-5; D ambiguous. CDR1 and CDR2 from the germline V gene are SGHTA and FQGNSA. The CDR3 contains 15 residues. V gave up 1 base and J gave up 1 base, with 10 bases separating them. CDR3 sequence: CASSLDRPIQETQYF. The CDR3 DNA reads as TGTGCCAGCAGCTTAGACAGACCCATCCAAGAGACCCAGTACTTC.

This chain connects TRBV19 to TRBJ1-5; a possible D gene is TRBD1 (6 bases). The CDR3 is made up of 15 amino acids. V gave up 6 bases and J gave up 2 bases, with 14 bases separating them. Germline V lookup: CDR1 LNHDA, CDR2 SQIVND (reference sequence). The CDR3 reads CASRQTGSGNQPQHF. The CDR3 DNA sequence: TGTGCCAGTAGACAAACAGGGTCTGGCAATCAGCCCCAGCATTTT.

The gene calls are TRBV7-3 and TRBJ2-5, with TRBD1 matching 11 bases. CDR3 length: 15 residues. From germline, CDR1 is SGHTA and CDR2 FQGTGA. V dropped 6 bases and J dropped 5; count of bases not matched to a gene: 8. CDR3 amino acids: CASSKGGTGGETQYF. The CDR3 DNA sequence: TGTGCCAGCAGTAAAGGCGGGACAGGGGGGGAGACCCAGTACTTC.

This rearrangement joins TRBV18 to TRBJ2-2; 9 nucleotides line up with TRBD1. Germline V CDR1 and CDR2: KGHSH, LQKENI. This CDR3 comprises 15 residues. J was trimmed by 5 bases and V by 1 base; bases with no gene match: 2. The CDR3 coding sequence is TGTGCCAGCTCACCACGGGGACAGGGAACCGGGGAGCTGTTTTTT. Translating gives CASSPRGQGTGELFF.

This clone was seen only once. J is TRBJ2-3 and V is TRBV6-5; D is perhaps TRBD2 (5 bases). Germline CDR1 is MNHEY and CDR2 is SVGAGI. This CDR3 is 15 amino acids long. Trimming shortened V by 0 bases and J by 4 bases, and 11 bases separated the two germline ends. CDR3 in amino acids: CASSYSRDRADTQYF. CDR3 DNA sequence: TGTGCCAGCAGTTACTCCCGGGATCGGGCAGATACGCAGTATTTT.

The chain employs TRBV11-3 and TRBJ1-1; 8 nucleotides line up with TRBD1. The CDR3 length is 13 residues. V dropped 0 bases and J dropped 11; count of bases not matched to a gene: 5. Germline CDR1 SGHNT, CDR2 YENEEA. CDR3: CASSLDPGGQAFF. The CDR3 DNA sequence: TGTGCCAGCAGCTTAGATCCAGGGGGCCAGGCTTTCTTT.

The DNA of the CDR3 is TGTGCCAGCAGTTACCGCGGGAGGGCCTACAATGAGCAGTTCTTC. Its translation is CASSYRGRAYNEQFF. This chain joins TRBV6-6 and TRBJ2-1; 9 bases map to TRBD2. The CDR3 spans 15 residues. The junction had 1 base not matched to a gene; V was cut back by 2 bases and J by 2 bases. Germline V CDR1 and CDR2: MNHNY, SVGAGI (reference sequence).

Here the CDR3 reads CASTATSQNTGELFF. CDR3 bases: TGCGCCAGCACCGCGACTAGCCAAAACACCGGGGAGCTGTTTTTT. The gene calls are TRBV5-1 and TRBJ2-2; 7 nucleotides align to TRBD2. The CDR3 contains 15 residues. Germline-derived CDR1 and CDR2 are SGHRS and YFSETQ. The junction had 7 bases not matched to a gene; V was cut back by 6 bases and J by 2 bases. Together with reference TRBV5-1 and TRBJ2-2, the CDR3 gives the full variable domain: KAGVTQTPRYLIKTRGQQVTLSCSPISGHRSVSWYQQTPGQGLQFLFEYFSETQRNKGNFPGRFSGRQFSNSRSEMNVSTLELGDSALYLCASTATSQNTGELFFGEGSRLTVL.

V usage is TRBV19 and J usage is TRBJ2-2, with TRBD2 matching over 8 bases. Germline CDR1 and CDR2: LNHDA and SQIVND (reference sequence). V lost 11 bases to trimming and J lost 6 bases; unmatched junction nucleotides: 11. The CDR3 is made up of 14 amino acids. As DNA, the CDR3 is TGTGCCGCATCATGGACTAGCAACGCCGGGGAGCTGTTTTTT. Translated: CAASWTSNAGELFF.

This sequence joins TRBV21-1 and TRBJ1-5; the D call of TRBD1 is as the table states it, not checked on the DNA. TRBV21-1 constitutes a pseudogene. CDR3 length equals 18 residues. The chain's CDR3 is CASSRRPSGQGAYQPQHF. CDR3 DNA: TGTGCCAGCAGCCGCCGACCCTCCGGACAGGGAGCTTATCAGCCCCAGCATTTT.

V and J are TRBV7-2 and TRBJ2-3; the D is unclear. CDR3 length: 11 residues. CDR1 and CDR2 from the germline V gene are SGHTA and FQGNSA. The V and J ends lost 6 bases and 6 bases respectively, with 7 bases between them. CDR3 loop: CASRRSDTQYF. CDR3 nucleotides: TGTGCCAGCAGGCGCTCCGATACGCAGTATTTT.

Sample share makes this clone large. The chain carries TRBV10-3 and TRBJ2-3; 10 positions match TRBD2. The CDR3 is 14 amino acids. Germline V CDR1 and CDR2: ENHRY, SYGVKD. With 4 bases clipped from V and 3 bases from J, the junction kept 1 base outside the gene matches. In DNA form, the CDR3 reads TGTGCCATCAGTGTTAGCGGGAGGACAGATACGCAGTATTTT. Its translation: CAISVSGRTDTQYF.

DNA for the CDR3: TGTGCCAGCAGTGAATCCGGCCGGACTAAATACGAGCAGTACTTC. Amino acids: CASSESGRTKYEQYF. The chain carries TRBV25-1 and TRBJ2-7, with D maybe TRBD2 (6 bases). Trimming stripped 1 base from V and 4 bases from J, with 14 bases between. This CDR3 region has 15 residues. The germline CDR1 and CDR2 sequences are MGHDK and SYGVNS.

The rearrangement joins TRBV18 to TRBJ1-1, with D possibly being TRBD1 (5 bases). Trimming pared 3 bases from V and 5 bases from J, leaving 10 bases between. The V gene's germline CDR1 is KGHSH and CDR2 LQKENI. The CDR3 is 13 amino acids. In DNA form, the CDR3 reads TGTGCCAGCTCACCCCAGGGTTCGACTGAAGCTTTCTTT. It codes for CASSPQGSTEAFF.

The chain couples TRBV7-9 to TRBJ1-1; a possible D gene is TRBD1 (5 bases). There are 11 residues in the CDR3. Germline V gene lookup returns CDR1 SEHNR and CDR2 FQNEAQ (reference sequence). Trimming shortened V by 2 bases and J by 11 bases, and 9 bases separated the two germline ends. As DNA, the CDR3 is TGTGCCAGCAGCTTACAGGGCCCGGCTTTCTTT. Protein product: CASSLQGPAFF. Variable domain in full (rest from reference TRBV7-9 and TRBJ1-1): DTGVSQNPRHKITKRGQNVTFRCDPISEHNRLYWYRQTLGQGPEFLTYFQNEAQLEKSRLLSDRFSAERPKGSFSTLEIQRTEQGDSAMYLCASSLQGPAFFGQGTRLTVV.

The chain joins TRBV7-2 to TRBJ1-4; TRBD1 aligns across 8 bases. Germline assignment: CDR1 SGHTA and CDR2 FQGNSA. CDR3 length: 13 amino acids. The V and J ends lost 6 bases and 7 bases, in that order; junction bases with no gene match: 4. The CDR3 bases are TGTGCCAGCAGGAGAGGACAGGGTGAAAAACTGTTTTTT. Translated, it gives CASRRGQGEKLFF.

Only a few counts were recorded for this clone. The V call is TRBV5-4, the J call TRBJ2-1; maybe TRBD1 (6 bases). CDR1 and CDR2 from the germline V gene are SGHNT and YYREEE (reference sequence). Trimming took off 4 bases at V and 10 bases at J, with 18 bases between the two ends. This CDR3 spans 14 amino acids. CDR3: CASSQDLQGREQFF. The DNA for the CDR3 is TGTGCCAGCAGCCAAGATCTTCAGGGGCGCGAGCAGTTCTTC.

The J gene is TRBJ2-6, the V gene TRBV30; D is uncertain. The CDR3 loop spans 13 amino acids. Trimming shortened V by 7 bases and J by 2 bases, and 9 bases separated the two germline ends. Germline assignment: CDR1 GTSNPN and CDR2 SVGIG (reference sequence). CDR3 region: CASGFPGANVLTF. The CDR3 DNA sequence: TGTGCCTCCGGGTTCCCTGGGGCCAACGTCCTGACTTTC.

In the case of this clone: This specimen includes other DNA sequences encoding the same CDR3. The chain is built from TRBV29-1 and TRBJ2-1; 9 nucleotides agree with TRBD2. J lost 4 bases, V lost 7 bases, and 5 bases had no gene match. CDR3 length: 13 residues. In germline, CDR1 is SQVTM, CDR2 ANQGSEA. In DNA form, the CDR3 reads TGCAGCGCCCTAACTAGCGGGTACAATGAGCAGTTCTTC. Amino acids: CSALTSGYNEQFF.

The table lists this clone with a few counts. CDR3 sequence (DNA): TGCGCCAGCAGCAGACAATTGAACACTGAAGCTTTCTTT. Residues: CASSRQLNTEAFF. The rearrangement joins TRBV10-1 to TRBJ1-1; D call uncertain. The CDR3 covers 13 residues. Trimming took off 6 bases at V and 0 bases at J, with 8 bases between the two ends. CDR1 is WNHNN and CDR2 is SYGVQD in the germline V gene (reference sequence).